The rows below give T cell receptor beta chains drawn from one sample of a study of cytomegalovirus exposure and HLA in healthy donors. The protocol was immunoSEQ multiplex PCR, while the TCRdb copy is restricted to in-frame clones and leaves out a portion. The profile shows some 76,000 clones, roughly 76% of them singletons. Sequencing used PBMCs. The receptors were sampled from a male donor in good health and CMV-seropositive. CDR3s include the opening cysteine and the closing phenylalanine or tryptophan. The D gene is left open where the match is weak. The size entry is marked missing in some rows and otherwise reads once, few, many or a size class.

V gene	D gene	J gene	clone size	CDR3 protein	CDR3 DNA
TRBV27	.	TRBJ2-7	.	CASSFSGAVNEQYF	TGTGCCAGCAGTTTCTCAGGGGCTGTAAACGAGCAGTACTTC
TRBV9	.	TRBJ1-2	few	CASSVGDNLDYGYTF	TGTGCCAGCAGCGTCGGGGACAATCTAGACTATGGCTACACCTTC
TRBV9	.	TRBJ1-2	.	CASSPQGYGYTF	TGTGCCAGCAGCCCCCAGGGCTATGGCTACACCTTC
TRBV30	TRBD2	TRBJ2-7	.	CAGGTRYYEQYF	TGTGCCGGCGGGACTAGATACTACGAGCAGTACTTC
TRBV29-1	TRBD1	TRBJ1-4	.	CSVAHDRGVNEKLFF	TGCAGCGTTGCCCACGACAGGGGGGTTAATGAAAAACTGTTTTTT
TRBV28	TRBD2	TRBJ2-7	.	CASSLIGPGTSGVGQYF	TGTGCCAGCAGTTTAATCGGTCCCGGGACTAGCGGGGTAGGTCAGTACTTC
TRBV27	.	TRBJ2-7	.	CASKGLGQGFYEQYF	TGTGCCAGCAAGGGCCTGGGGCAGGGATTTTACGAGCAGTACTTC
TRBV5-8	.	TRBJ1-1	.	CASRKTGTVGFDTEAFF	TGTGCCAGCAGGAAAACAGGGACGGTGGGCTTTGACACTGAAGCTTTCTTT
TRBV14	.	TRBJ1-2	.	CASSQVWQYGYTF	TGTGCCAGCAGCCAAGTCTGGCAATATGGCTACACCTTC
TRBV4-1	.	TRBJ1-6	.	CASSQFGTYNSPLHF	TGCGCCAGCAGCCAATTCGGGACATATAATTCACCCCTCCACTTT
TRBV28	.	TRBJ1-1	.	CASRQYGGGDPEAFF	TGTGCCAGCAGACAATATGGGGGAGGGGATCCCGAAGCTTTCTTT
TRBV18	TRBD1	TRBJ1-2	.	CASSPIDRGDGYTF	TGTGCCAGCTCACCTATAGACAGGGGCGATGGCTACACCTTC
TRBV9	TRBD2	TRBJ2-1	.	CASSPRTSGGNEQFF	TGTGCCAGCAGCCCCCGGACTAGCGGGGGCAATGAGCAGTTCTTC
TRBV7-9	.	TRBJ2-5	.	CASRWGSGGGAETQYF	TGTGCCAGCAGATGGGGCTCGGGGGGCGGGGCAGAGACCCAGTACTTC
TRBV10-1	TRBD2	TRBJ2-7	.	CASSEGLAARFGEQYF	TGCGCCAGCAGTGAGGGACTAGCGGCTAGATTCGGCGAGCAGTACTTC
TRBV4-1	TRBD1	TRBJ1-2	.	CASSQEPGTGYYGYTF	TGCGCCAGCAGCCAAGAACCCGGGACAGGGTACTATGGCTACACCTTC
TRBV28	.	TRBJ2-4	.	CASSATGLTLKNIQYF	TGTGCCAGCAGTGCAACAGGGTTGACCCTCAAAAACATTCAGTACTTC
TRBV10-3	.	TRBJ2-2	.	CAITAAAGLHSNTGELFF	TGTGCCATCACCGCGGCGGCGGGGCTCCACTCGAACACCGGGGAGCTGTTTTTT
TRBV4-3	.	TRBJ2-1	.	CASSQDRGATNEQFF	TGCGCCAGCAGCCAAGATCGCGGGGCCACGAATGAGCAGTTCTTC
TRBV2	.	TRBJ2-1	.	CASSPLAVGNEQFF	TGTGCCAGCAGTCCACTAGCAGTTGGCAATGAGCAGTTCTTC
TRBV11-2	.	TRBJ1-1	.	CASSLKSYSPEAFF	TGTGCCAGCAGCTTAAAATCCTACAGTCCTGAAGCTTTCTTT
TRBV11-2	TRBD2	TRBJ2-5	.	CASSLDLAGGQKTQYF	TGTGCCAGCAGCTTAGATCTAGCGGGGGGGCAAAAGACCCAGTACTTC
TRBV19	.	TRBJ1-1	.	CASSPTFGVNTEAFF	TGTGCCAGTAGTCCGACCTTCGGGGTTAACACTGAAGCTTTCTTT
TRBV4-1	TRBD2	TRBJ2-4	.	CASSQPGGARNIQYF	TGCGCCAGCAGCCAACCCGGGGGGGCTCGGAACATTCAGTACTTC
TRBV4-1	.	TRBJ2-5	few	CASSQGVRAETQYF	TGCGCCAGCAGCCAAGGGGTCAGGGCGGAGACCCAGTACTTC
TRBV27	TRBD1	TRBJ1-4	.	CASSLYRQGSNEKLFF	TGTGCCAGCAGTTTATACCGACAGGGATCTAATGAAAAACTGTTTTTT
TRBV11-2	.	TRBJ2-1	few	CASSPPRAGEYEQFF	TGTGCCAGCAGTCCACCGCGGGCAGGGGAATATGAGCAGTTCTTC
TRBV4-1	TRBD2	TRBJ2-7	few	CASSQASGGVDEQYF	TGTGCCAGCAGCCAAGCTAGCGGGGGGGTCGACGAGCAGTACTTC
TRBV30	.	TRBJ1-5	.	CAWSVAAGSNQPQHF	TGTGCCTGGAGTGTAGCAGCAGGCAGCAATCAGCCCCAGCATTTT
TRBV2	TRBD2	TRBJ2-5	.	CASSPSGLAGGETQYF	TGTGCCAGCAGTCCCAGCGGACTAGCGGGAGGAGAGACCCAGTACTTC
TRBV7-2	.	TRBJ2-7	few	CASSLNPLRTVYEQYF	TGTGCCAGCAGCCTAAACCCCTTAAGGACAGTCTACGAGCAGTACTTC
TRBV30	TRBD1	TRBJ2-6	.	CAWRGQGRSGANVLTF	TGTGCCTGGAGGGGACAGGGGAGATCTGGGGCCAACGTCCTGACTTTC
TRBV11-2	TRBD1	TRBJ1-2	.	CASSLTGGGYGYTF	TGTGCCAGCAGCTTGACAGGGGGCGGCTATGGCTACACCTTC
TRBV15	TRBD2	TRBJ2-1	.	CATSRRGAGAYNEQFF	TGTGCCACCAGCAGAAGAGGAGCGGGGGCATACAATGAGCAGTTCTTC
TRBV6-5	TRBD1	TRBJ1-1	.	CASSSGGNTEAFF	TGTGCCAGCAGTTCAGGGGGCAACACTGAAGCTTTCTTT
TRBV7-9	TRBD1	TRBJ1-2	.	CASSLGDREQVYGYTF	TGTGCCAGCAGCTTAGGGGACAGGGAACAAGTCTATGGCTACACCTTC
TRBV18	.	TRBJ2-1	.	CASSHQLGSGVNEQFF	TGTGCCAGCTCACACCAGTTGGGCTCAGGGGTCAATGAGCAGTTCTTC
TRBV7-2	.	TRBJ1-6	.	CASSPQTGPPLHF	TGTGCCAGCAGCCCGCAGACAGGTCCACCCCTCCACTTT
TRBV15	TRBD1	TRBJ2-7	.	CATSSLDRGLSYEQYF	TGTGCCACCAGCAGTCTGGACAGGGGGCTATCCTACGAGCAGTACTTC
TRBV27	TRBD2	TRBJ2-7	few	CASSSPGLAGSYEQYF	TGTGCCAGCAGTTCCCCGGGACTAGCGGGATCTTACGAGCAGTACTTC
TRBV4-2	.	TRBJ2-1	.	CASSQDMNEQFF	TGTGCCAGCAGCCAAGATATGAATGAGCAGTTCTTC
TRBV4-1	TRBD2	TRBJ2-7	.	CASSQGSSGGYEQYF	TGCGCCAGCAGTCAGGGTAGTAGCGGGGGATACGAGCAGTACTTC
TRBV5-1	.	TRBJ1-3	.	CASSLVAGGQAGNTIYF	TGCGCCAGCAGCTTGGTGGCCGGGGGGCAGGCTGGAAACACCATATATTTT
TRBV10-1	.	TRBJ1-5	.	CASSESCDRPYSNQPQHF	TGCGCCAGCAGTGAGTCGTGCGACAGGCCTTATAGCAATCAGCCCCAGCATTTT
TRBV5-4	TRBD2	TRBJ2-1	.	CASSGPGLAGNNEQFF	TGTGCCAGCAGCGGACCGGGACTAGCCGGAAACAATGAGCAGTTCTTC
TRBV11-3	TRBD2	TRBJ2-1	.	CASSSSAGLSYNEQFF	TGTGCCAGCAGCTCCTCAGCGGGACTCTCCTACAATGAGCAGTTCTTC
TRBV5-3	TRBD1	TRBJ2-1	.	CARSEDRGPSMAYNEQFF	TGTGCCAGAAGCGAGGACAGGGGGCCATCTATGGCCTACAATGAGCAGTTCTTC
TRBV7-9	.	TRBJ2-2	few	CASSLGDVAGELFF	TGTGCCAGCAGCTTAGGAGATGTAGCGGGGGAGCTGTTTTTT
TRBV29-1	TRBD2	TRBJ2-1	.	CSARKSGTYNEQFF	TGCAGCGCTCGAAAGAGCGGGACCTACAATGAGCAGTTCTTC
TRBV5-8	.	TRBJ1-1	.	CASSGMGGSPEAFF	TGTGCCAGCAGCGGGATGGGGGGATCCCCTGAAGCTTTCTTT
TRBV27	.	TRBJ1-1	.	CASSFSVMNTEAFF	TGTGCCAGCAGTTTCTCGGTGATGAACACTGAAGCTTTCTTT
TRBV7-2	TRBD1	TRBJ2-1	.	CASSMGQGANEQFF	TGTGCCAGCAGCATGGGACAGGGGGCCAATGAGCAGTTCTTC
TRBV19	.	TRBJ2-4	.	CASSLQGLAKNIQYF	TGTGCCAGTAGTCTTCAGGGACTAGCCAAAAACATTCAGTACTTC
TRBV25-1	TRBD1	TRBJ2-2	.	CASTSGGWDTGELFF	TGTGCCAGCACCTCAGGGGGATGGGACACCGGGGAGCTGTTTTTT
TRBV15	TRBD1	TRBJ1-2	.	CATSRDKTGGANGYTF	TGTGCCACCAGCAGAGATAAGACAGGGGGCGCGAATGGCTACACCTTC
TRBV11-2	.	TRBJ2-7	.	CASSANYGQYF	TGTGCCAGCAGCGCGAACTACGGGCAGTACTTC
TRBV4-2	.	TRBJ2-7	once	CASSQEGGATSYEQYF	TGTGCCAGCAGCCAAGAGGGCGGGGCCACGTCCTACGAGCAGTACTTC
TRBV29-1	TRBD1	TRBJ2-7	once	CSVPGQESYEQYF	TGCAGCGTGCCGGGACAGGAATCCTACGAGCAGTACTTC
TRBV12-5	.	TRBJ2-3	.	CASGSSVGGDTQYF	TGTGCTAGTGGATCTAGCGTCGGAGGAGATACGCAGTATTTT
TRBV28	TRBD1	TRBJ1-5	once	CASSFDRGRQPQHF	TGTGCCAGCAGCTTCGACAGGGGAAGGCAGCCCCAGCATTTT